In this sample, the clone carrying this T cell receptor beta chain turned up many times. This sample was included in a study of blood T cell repertoires in COVID-19. Per germline, CDR1 MNHEY and CDR2 SVGAGI. The CDR3 sequence is 14 residues long. V lost 6 bases and J lost 6; bases outside the gene matches: 9. TCRdb's copy holds only in-frame clones and misses some; the assay was immunoSEQ multiplex PCR. This table holds 160,000 or so clones, 75% to 85% found once. Sequencing was done on a sample of peripheral blood. The sequence was obtained from a man aged 60 to 75 with acute or convalescent COVID-19. The chain carries TRBV6-5 and TRBJ1-2, with 8 bases matching TRBD1. The chain's CDR3 is CASRPTGESHGYTF. The CDR3 nucleotides are TGTGCCAGCAGACCGACAGGGGAGAGCCATGGCTACACCTTC.